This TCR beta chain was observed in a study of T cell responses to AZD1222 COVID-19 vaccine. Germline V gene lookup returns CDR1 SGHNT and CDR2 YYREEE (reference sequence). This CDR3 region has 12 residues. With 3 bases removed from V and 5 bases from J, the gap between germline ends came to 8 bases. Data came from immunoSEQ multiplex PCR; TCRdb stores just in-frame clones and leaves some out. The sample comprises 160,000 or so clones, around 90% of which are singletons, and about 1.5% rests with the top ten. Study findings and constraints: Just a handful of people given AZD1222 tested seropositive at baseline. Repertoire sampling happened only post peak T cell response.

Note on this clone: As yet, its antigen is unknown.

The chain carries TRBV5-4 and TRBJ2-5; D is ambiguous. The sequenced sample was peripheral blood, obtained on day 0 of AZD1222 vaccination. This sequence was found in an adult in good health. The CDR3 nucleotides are TGTGCCAGCAGCTCACTGAAGGAGACCCAGTACTTC. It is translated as CASSSLKETQYF.